Shown below are 10 T cell receptor beta chains from a single sample sequenced in a study of persistence of HIV-infected CD4 T cells. This was the immunoSEQ version 4 assay in survey mode. This table comes from immunoSEQ multiplex PCR, and its TCRdb copy is limited to in-frame clones, with some not included. The repertoire holds thousands of clones, with just over 60% as singletons. Lysates of CMV-infected fibroblasts at around 10 ug/mL stimulated these cells. Sorting selected CD4+ T cells upregulating both CD40 ligand and CD69. The antigens of these receptors remain unknown. This specimen consisted of CD4+ T cells sorted from PBMCs after approximately 20-hour stimulation, obtained from a patient who received antiretroviral therapy. All receptors come from an adult man with HIV who was CMV-seropositive.

The J gene is TRBJ2-7, the V gene TRBV12-3 or TRBV12-4; no reliable D call. Trimming shortened V by 6 bases and J by 2 bases, and 8 bases separated the two germline ends. The CDR3 covers 12 residues. CDR3 sequence: CASRSTTYEQYF. The DNA of the CDR3 is TGTGCCAGCAGGTCCACAACCTACGAGCAGTACTTC.

This rearrangement joins TRBV7-6 to TRBJ1-1; unclear D gene. The CDR3 is 13 residues long. Trimming removed 3 bases from V and 2 bases from J, with 7 bases in between. Germline CDR1 SGHVS, CDR2 FNYEAQ. The CDR3 spells CASSLAENTEAFF. As DNA, the CDR3 is TGTGCCAGCAGCTTGGCGGAAAACACTGAAGCTTTCTTT.

This clone was observed a few times. The chain employs TRBV11-2 and TRBJ1-2, with D maybe TRBD1 (5 bases). Between the trimmed V and J ends, which lost 1 base and 13 bases, there was a span of 16 bases. The CDR3 has 13 amino acids. The germline V gene encodes CDR1 SGHAT and CDR2 FQNNGV. DNA for the CDR3: TGTGCCAGCAGCTTAGTTGAGGGGTCCCAGGCCACCTTC. The encoded protein is CASSLVEGSQATF.

This clone ranks as medium-sized. V and J are TRBV30 and TRBJ1-3; D possibly corresponds to TRBD1 (6 bases). V lost 0 bases and J 0 bases, leaving 12 bases between the germline ends. The V gene's germline CDR1 is GTSNPN and CDR2 SVGIG (reference sequence). The CDR3 contains 16 residues. CDR3 nucleotide sequence: TGTGCCTGGAGTGTACAGAAAGGGGGCTCTGGAAACACCATATATTTT. This sequence encodes CAWSVQKGGSGNTIYF. Full variable domain (rest looked up from reference TRBV30 and TRBJ1-3): SQTIHQWPATLVQPVGSPLSLECTVEGTSNPNLYWYRQAAGRGLQLLFYSVGIGQISSEVPQNLSASRPQDRQFILSSKKLLLSDSGFYLCAWSVQKGGSGNTIYFGEGSWLTVV.

The rearrangement joins TRBV5-4 to TRBJ1-3, with D tentatively TRBD1 (5 bases). The germline CDR1 and CDR2 sequences are SGHNT and YYREEE (reference sequence). The CDR3 is 15 residues long. The ends were cut back, 4 bases at V and 0 bases at J, with 11 bases in the middle. CDR3 nucleotide sequence: TGTGCCAGCAGCCAGGGACGCCACTCTGGAAACACCATATATTTT. Encoded protein: CASSQGRHSGNTIYF.

The chain combines TRBV19 with TRBJ1-2, with a tentative D call TRBD1 (5 bases). Germline CDR1 reads LNHDA; CDR2 reads SQIVND (reference sequence). The CDR3 contains 17 residues. Trimming took 0 bases from V and 2 from J, leaving 16 bases between them. CDR3 in DNA: TGTGCCAGTAGTATAGATCTGGTAACAGGCTCGAACTATGGCTACACCTTC. This translates into CASSIDLVTGSNYGYTF.

The CDR3 coding sequence is TGTGCCAGCAGCTTAGAAGCGGGGGGCAGGTCCCAGCATTTT. Translation gives CASSLEAGGRSQHF. V and J are TRBV11-2 and TRBJ1-5, with D possibly being TRBD1 (6 bases). This CDR3 has 14 amino acids. Germline assignment: CDR1 SGHAT and CDR2 FQNNGV. Trimming pared 0 bases from V and 11 bases from J, leaving 14 bases between. The variable domain in full, completed from reference TRBV11-2 and TRBJ1-5, reads EAGVAQSPRYKIIEKRQSVAFWCNPISGHATLYWYQQILGQGPKLLIQFQNNGVVDDSQLPKDRFSAERLKGVDSTLKIQPAKLEDSAVYLCASSLEAGGRSQHFGDGTRLSIL.

This clone was recorded a few times. The rearrangement uses TRBV5-6 and TRBJ1-5; D ambiguous. Trimming left V 3 bases short and J 0 bases short, with 10 bases between. The germline V gene has CDR1 SGHDT and CDR2 YYEEEE. CDR3 length equals 15 residues. The CDR3 region is CASSSNFYSNQPQHF. CDR3 in DNA: TGTGCCAGCAGCTCGAATTTTTATAGCAATCAGCCCCAGCATTTT.

This clone was seen a single time. The rearrangement uses TRBV24-1 and TRBJ1-5; tentatively, D is TRBD1 (5 bases). V lost 4 bases to trimming and J lost 2 bases, with 11 bases between them. CDR3 length equals 15 residues. Looked up from germline, CDR1 is KGHDR and CDR2 is SFDVKD. This CDR3 reads CATSDGDGRNQPQHF. For the CDR3, the DNA is TGTGCCACCAGTGACGGGGACGGCCGCAATCAGCCCCAGCATTTT.

This chain joins TRBV19 and TRBJ2-1; 9 nucleotides agree with TRBD2. Looked up from germline, CDR1 is LNHDA and CDR2 is SQIVND (reference sequence). The CDR3 runs 19 residues. The V gene end was trimmed by 3 bases and the J gene end by 2 bases; junction bases not matched to a gene: 14. In nucleotides, the CDR3 is TGTGCCAGTAGTATTGCGTCTCCCGACCTAGCGGGGACCTACAATGAGCAGTTCTTC. Protein product: CASSIASPDLAGTYNEQFF. Combining the CDR3 with reference TRBV19 and TRBJ2-1 gives the whole variable domain DGGITQSPKYLFRKEGQNVTLSCEQNLNHDAMYWYRQDPGQGLRLIYYSQIVNDFQKGDIAEGYSVSREKKESFPLTVTSAQKNPTAFYLCASSIASPDLAGTYNEQFFGPGTRLTVL.